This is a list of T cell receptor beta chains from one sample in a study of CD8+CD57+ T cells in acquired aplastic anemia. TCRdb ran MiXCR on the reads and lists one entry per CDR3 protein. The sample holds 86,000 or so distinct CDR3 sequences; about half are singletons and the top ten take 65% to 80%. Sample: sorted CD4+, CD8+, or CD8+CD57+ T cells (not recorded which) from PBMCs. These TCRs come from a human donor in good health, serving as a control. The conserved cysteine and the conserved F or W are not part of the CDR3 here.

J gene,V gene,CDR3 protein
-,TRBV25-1,ASSANWGTGPYEQY
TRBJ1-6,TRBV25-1,ASSDQGDNSPLH
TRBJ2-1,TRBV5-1,ASKQLGASYNEQF
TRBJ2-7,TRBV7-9,ASSFQGYERY
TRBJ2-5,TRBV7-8,ASSPYRLMDRGGFQETQY
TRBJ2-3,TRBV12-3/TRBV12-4,ASIMGLVQDTQY
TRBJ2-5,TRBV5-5,ASSVTDRVQETQY
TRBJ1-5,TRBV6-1,ASSIIQGNNQPQH
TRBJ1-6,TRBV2,ASSPQGPSSYNSPLH
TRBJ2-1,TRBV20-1,SASSYNEQF
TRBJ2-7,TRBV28,ASSPLRGRLAYEQY
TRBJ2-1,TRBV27,ASSPLGTSPNNEQF
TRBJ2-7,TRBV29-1,SIGQPYEQY
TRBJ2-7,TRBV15,ATSREPGSAYEQY
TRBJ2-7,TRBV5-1,ASSSAGGLSYEQY
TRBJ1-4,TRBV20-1,SATGAVEKLF
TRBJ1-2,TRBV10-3,AISDQNYGYT
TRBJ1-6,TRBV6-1,ASSLTRGNYNSPLH
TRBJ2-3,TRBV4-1,ASSQDRDTQY
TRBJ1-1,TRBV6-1,ASSPWGTVTEAF
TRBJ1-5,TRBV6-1,ASQTISNQPQH
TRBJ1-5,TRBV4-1,ASKAQESGRNQPQH
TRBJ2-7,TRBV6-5,ASRTSHEQY
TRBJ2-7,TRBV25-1,ASQTGPDYEQY
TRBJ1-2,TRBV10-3,AISESSGNYGYT
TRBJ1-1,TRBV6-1,ASSEFGGGDTEAF
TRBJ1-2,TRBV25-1,ASSEFGFDYGYT
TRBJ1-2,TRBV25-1,ASSESPPGNYGYT
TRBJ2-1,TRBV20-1,SATWTSGYNEQF
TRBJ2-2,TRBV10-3,ATRTGSNTGELF
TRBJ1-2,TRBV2,ASKPSGNYGYT
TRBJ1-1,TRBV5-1,ASSLGGRGTGNTEAF
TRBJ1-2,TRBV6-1,ASTETGGSGYGYT
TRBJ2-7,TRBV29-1,SVEEEGDYEQY
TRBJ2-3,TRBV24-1,ATSDVLAGAPGPPQY
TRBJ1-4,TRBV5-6,ASSLGQGREKLF
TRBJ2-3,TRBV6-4,ASRGGDPTDTQY
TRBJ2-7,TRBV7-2,ASSLDRTYEQY
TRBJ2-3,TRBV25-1,ASSDPGAADTQY
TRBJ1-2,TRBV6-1,ASSEIADRIHYGYT
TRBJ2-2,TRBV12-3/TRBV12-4,ASSSQSGGGGELF
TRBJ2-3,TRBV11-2,ASSLGGGITDTQY
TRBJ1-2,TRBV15,ATSRDTGTYGYT
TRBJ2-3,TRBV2,ASRGGTGGTDTQY
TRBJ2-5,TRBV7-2,ASSPRQVYQETQY
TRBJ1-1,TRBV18,ASFPPGLNTEAF
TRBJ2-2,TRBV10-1,ASSEKLHTGELF
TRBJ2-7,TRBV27,ATEDRSSSYEQY
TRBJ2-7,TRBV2,ASRGVRLGEQY
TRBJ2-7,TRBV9,ASSSSSYEQY
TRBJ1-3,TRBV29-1,SVDDERNTIY
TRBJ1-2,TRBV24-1,ATSDLSGGYT
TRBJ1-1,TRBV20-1,SAGGISQGMNTEAF
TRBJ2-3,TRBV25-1,ASSQEAGAGDTQY
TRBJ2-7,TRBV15,ATSRQGDEQY
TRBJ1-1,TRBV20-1,SARTGAEAF
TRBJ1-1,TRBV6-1,ASSSGDRADTEAF